The 25 T cell receptor beta chains below come from one sample, sequenced in a study of shared clonotypes between healthy human individuals. The table came from immunoSEQ multiplex PCR; TCRdb's copy has only in-frame clones and leaves some out. Of millions of clones in the sample, approximately 95% were seen once. CD45RO-negative, CCR7-selected cells formed the naive CD8 fraction, which excluded terminally differentiated effector memory CD45RA+ cells. Sequencing was carried out using naive CD8+ T cells sorted from blood. The receptors were sampled from a man aged 18-30 years in good health.

CDR3 protein: CASSLGGLNGYTF. DNA of the CDR3: TGCGCCAGCAGCTTGGGAGGGCTTAATGGCTACACCTTC. This chain links TRBV5-1 with TRBJ1-2; D gene ambiguous. Between the trimmed V and J ends, which lost 0 bases and 6 bases, there was a span of 9 bases. Germline V gene sequence: CDR1 SGHRS, CDR2 YFSETQ. This CDR3 contains 13 residues. Together with reference TRBV5-1 and TRBJ1-2, the CDR3 gives the full variable domain: KAGVTQTPRYLIKTRGQQVTLSCSPISGHRSVSWYQQTPGQGLQFLFEYFSETQRNKGNFPGRFSGRQFSNSRSEMNVSTLELGDSALYLCASSLGGLNGYTFGSGTRLTVV.

The chain joins TRBV5-1 to TRBJ1-1; 11 positions agree with TRBD1. V shed 2 bases and J 0 bases; nucleotides not matched to a gene: 6. The CDR3 contains 17 residues. CDR1 and CDR2 (germline): SGHRS, YFSETQ. The CDR3 reads CASSLRDRGLMNTEAFF. CDR3 DNA: TGCGCCAGCAGCTTACGGGACAGGGGGTTGATGAACACTGAAGCTTTCTTT. Combining the CDR3 with reference TRBV5-1 and TRBJ1-1 gives the whole variable domain KAGVTQTPRYLIKTRGQQVTLSCSPISGHRSVSWYQQTPGQGLQFLFEYFSETQRNKGNFPGRFSGRQFSNSRSEMNVSTLELGDSALYLCASSLRDRGLMNTEAFFGQGTRLTVV.

Regarding this clone: In the same sample, other DNA sequences code for this CDR3. This chain links TRBV7-9 with TRBJ2-7; weak D call: TRBD1 (5 bases). This CDR3 is built from 13 residues. Germline V gives CDR1 SEHNR, CDR2 FQNEAQ (reference sequence). Trimming left V 1 base short and J 4 bases short, with 8 bases between. The CDR3 sequence is CASSLDRRYEQYF. The CDR3 DNA follows: TGTGCCAGCAGCTTAGACAGGAGATACGAGCAGTACTTC.

The gene calls are TRBV28 and TRBJ1-5; maybe TRBD1 (5 bases). V was pared by 3 bases and J by 2 bases, with 11 bases between. CDR1 is MDHEN, CDR2 SYDVKM, per germline. The CDR3 is made up of 15 amino acids. This CDR3 reads CASSLYRRGNQPQHF. CDR3 in DNA: TGTGCCAGCAGTTTGTACAGGCGGGGCAATCAGCCCCAGCATTTT.

The chain uses TRBV4-1 and TRBJ2-7; unclear D gene. CDR3 size: 13 residues. Trimming removed 5 bases at V and 4 bases at J, with 12 bases between. CDR1 is MGHRA, CDR2 YSYEKL, per germline. The CDR3 region is CASSTREPYEQYF. The CDR3 DNA is TGCGCCAGCAGCACGCGAGAACCTTACGAGCAGTACTTC.

CDR3 nucleotide sequence: TGTGCCAGCAGCTTCGGGCACCCAGGGACCCAGTACTTC. This gives the protein CASSFGHPGTQYF. The genes are TRBV5-6 and TRBJ2-5; D not certain. CDR3 length: 13 amino acids. V was trimmed by 2 bases and J by 7 bases, leaving 12 bases between them. Germline loops: CDR1 SGHDT, CDR2 YYEEEE. Based on the CDR3 plus reference TRBV5-6 and TRBJ2-5, the full variable domain is DAGVTQSPTHLIKTRGQQVTLRCSPKSGHDTVSWYQQALGQGPQFIFQYYEEEERQRGNFPDRFSGHQFPNYSSELNVNALLLGDSALYLCASSFGHPGTQYFGPGTRLLVL.

This rearrangement joins TRBV7-9 to TRBJ1-1, with unresolved D. Germline CDR1 reads SEHNR; CDR2 reads FQNEAQ (reference sequence). The CDR3 contains 15 residues. The V gene lost 5 bases and the J gene lost 1 base, with 14 bases spanning the gap. The CDR3 is CASSGESDSNTEAFF. Written as DNA, the CDR3 is TGTGCCAGCAGCGGAGAGAGCGACTCGAACACTGAAGCTTTCTTT.

This clone was observed once. The chain is built from TRBV11-2 and TRBJ1-1, with a tentative D call TRBD1 (6 bases). The germline V gene has CDR1 SGHAT and CDR2 FQNNGV. V lost 8 bases, J lost 6 bases, and 10 bases lay in between. There are 11 residues in the CDR3. The CDR3 sequence: CASEEGAEAFF. CDR3 DNA: TGTGCCAGCGAAGAGGGGGCTGAAGCTTTCTTT. The variable domain in full, completed from reference TRBV11-2 and TRBJ1-1, reads EAGVAQSPRYKIIEKRQSVAFWCNPISGHATLYWYQQILGQGPKLLIQFQNNGVVDDSQLPKDRFSAERLKGVDSTLKIQPAKLEDSAVYLCASEEGAEAFFGQGTRLTVV.

This sequence joins TRBV5-1 and TRBJ2-2; TRBD2 matches at 8 bases. The V and J ends lost 7 bases and 6 bases, in that order; junction bases with no gene match: 11. The germline V gene has CDR1 SGHRS and CDR2 YFSETQ. This CDR3 spans 15 amino acids. The CDR3 loop is CASLGPGGNPGELFF. In DNA form, the CDR3 reads TGCGCCAGCTTAGGCCCGGGAGGGAATCCCGGGGAGCTGTTTTTT.

V and J are TRBV6-1 and TRBJ2-7, with 10 bases matching TRBD2. In germline, CDR1 is MNHNS, CDR2 SASEGT. J lost 4 bases, V lost 3 bases, and 6 bases had no gene match. The CDR3 consists of 15 residues. The CDR3 loop reads CASSEDLAGAYEQYF. The CDR3 DNA reads TGTGCCAGCAGTGAGGATCTAGCGGGAGCGTACGAGCAGTACTTC.

The chain has TRBV11-2 and TRBJ2-2; D is possibly TRBD2 (5 bases). Trimming left V 1 base short and J 5 bases short, with 17 bases between. This CDR3 contains 17 residues. Germline CDR1 SGHAT, CDR2 FQNNGV. The CDR3 sequence: CASSLGQRFWDTGELFF. CDR3 nucleotides: TGTGCCAGCAGCTTAGGTCAGCGGTTTTGGGATACCGGGGAGCTGTTTTTT.

The genes are TRBV30 and TRBJ2-5, with D unresolved. CDR3 length equals 15 residues. Germline V gene sequence: CDR1 GTSNPN, CDR2 SVGIG (reference sequence). V was trimmed by 2 bases and J by 2 bases, leaving 15 bases between them. This CDR3 reads CAWSPSMAEQETQYF. DNA of the CDR3: TGTGCCTGGAGTCCTTCTATGGCAGAGCAAGAGACCCAGTACTTC.

Of note for this clone: Other DNA sequences in the same sample also yield this CDR3. This chain joins TRBV6-5 and TRBJ2-7; 9 bases align to TRBD2. Germline V CDR1 and CDR2: MNHEY, SVGAGI. The CDR3 extends over 13 amino acids. The J segment lost 4 bases and the V segment lost 6 bases, leaving 4 bases of the junction unmatched. CDR3 DNA sequence: TGTGCCAGCAGACTAGCGGGTGATTACGAGCAGTACTTC. Protein product: CASRLAGDYEQYF.

This chain connects TRBV6-1 to TRBJ2-7; D possibly uses TRBD1 or TRBD2 (5 bases each). Germline-derived CDR1 and CDR2 are MNHNS and SASEGT. The CDR3 has 16 amino acids. V was pared by 2 bases and J by 0 bases, with 14 bases between. The CDR3 nucleotides are TGTGCCAGCAGTGAACTGGGGACGGATCCCTCCTACGAGCAGTACTTC. This translates into CASSELGTDPSYEQYF.

The V and J genes are TRBV9 and TRBJ2-6; D is undetermined. This CDR3 is 16 amino acids long. Trimming took 0 bases from V and 2 from J, leaving 9 bases between them. Looked up from germline, CDR1 is SGDLS and CDR2 is YYNGEE. The CDR3 DNA reads TGTGCCAGCAGCGTAGCCCCACAGCCTGGGGCCAACGTCCTGACTTTC. Protein: CASSVAPQPGANVLTF.

This clone has a single count. The rearrangement uses TRBV10-2 and TRBJ2-3, with TRBD2 identical over 9 bases. V lost 1 base, J lost 2 bases, and 4 bases stayed unmatched. The germline gives CDR1 WSHSY, CDR2 SAAADI. The CDR3 totals 16 residues. The CDR3 is CASSEWSSGTTDTQYF. The CDR3, as DNA: TGCGCCAGCAGTGAGTGGTCTAGCGGGACCACAGATACGCAGTATTTT.

Comment on this clone: The germline gene is not matched at one end of the junction; a read error may be the cause. This chain uses TRBV7-7 with TRBJ2-5; D is unclear. Germline CDR1 reads SSHAT; CDR2 reads FNYEAQ (reference sequence). This CDR3 contains 15 residues. This CDR3 reads CASSLGVADGETQYF. CDR3 bases: TGTGCTAGCAGCTTAGGCGTAGCTGATGGGGAGACCCAGTACTTC.

The chain uses TRBV7-8 and TRBJ1-4; 7 positions agree with TRBD1. The CDR3 covers 15 residues. Germline lookup yields CDR1 SGHVS and CDR2 FQNEAQ. J was trimmed by 1 base and V by 5 bases; bases with no gene match: 4. The CDR3 DNA follows: TGTGCCAGCAGCCCGTGGACAGGAACTAATGAAAAACTGTTTTTT. As protein: CASSPWTGTNEKLFF.

V and J are TRBV5-8 and TRBJ2-1; possibly TRBD2 for D (6 bases). Germline lookup yields CDR1 SGHTS and CDR2 YDEGEE. The CDR3 spans 15 residues. V shed 6 bases and J shed 0 bases, with 13 bases lying between them. In nucleotides, the CDR3 is TGTGCCAGCACCCCGGGGGTCTCCTCCTACAATGAGCAGTTCTTC. This gives the protein CASTPGVSSYNEQFF.

As for this clone: One junction end does not reproduce the germline sequence, and a read error may be involved. V gene TRBV5-1 combines with J gene TRBJ2-7, with 8 bases aligning to TRBD1. The CDR3 is 15 residues long. CDR1 is SGHRS, CDR2 YFSETQ, per germline. The CDR3 protein is CASSPRTGSFYEHYF. The CDR3 DNA reads as TGCGCCAGCAGCCCGAGGACAGGGTCCTTTTACGAGCATTACTTC.

The rearrangement uses TRBV7-2 and TRBJ2-5; D might be TRBD1 (5 bases). Trimming took 2 bases from V and 5 from J, leaving 15 bases between them. The CDR3 has 15 residues. Germline V gene sequence: CDR1 SGHTA, CDR2 FQGNSA. For the CDR3, the DNA is TGTGCCAGCAGCTTAAGCAGGGTTGGTGGGGAGACCCAGTACTTC. It is translated as CASSLSRVGGETQYF.

The chain uses TRBV6-1 and TRBJ1-1; D ambiguous. Deletions cut 3 bases from V and 8 bases from J, with 10 bases between. CDR3 length: 12 amino acids. The germline CDR1 and CDR2 sequences are MNHNS and SASEGT. CDR3 nucleotides: TGTGCCAGCAGTGAGGTTACAGCCGAAGCTTTCTTT. It encodes CASSEVTAEAFF.

The chain couples TRBV9 to TRBJ2-5, with 9 bases fitting TRBD2. Trimming removed 4 bases from V and 1 base from J; junction bases left unmatched: 2. The CDR3 consists of 14 residues. Germline V gene data show CDR1 as SGDLS and CDR2 as YYNGEE. The CDR3 DNA is TGTGCCAGCAGCCTGACTAGCGGCCAAGAGACCCAGTACTTC. Its protein is CASSLTSGQETQYF.

The chain links TRBV4-1 to TRBJ2-1, with D uncertain. The length of the CDR3 is 11 residues. V lost 5 bases and J 10 bases, leaving 9 bases between the germline ends. The V gene's germline CDR1 is MGHRA and CDR2 YSYEKL. The CDR3 spells CASSAGPEQFF. CDR3 coding DNA: TGCGCCAGCAGCGCAGGCCCGGAGCAGTTCTTC.

The rearrangement joins TRBV30 to TRBJ2-7; D not certain. CDR3 size: 13 residues. The germline V gene has CDR1 GTSNPN and CDR2 SVGIG (reference sequence). V dropped 2 bases and J dropped 3 bases, with 11 bases sitting between them. The CDR3 DNA reads TGTGCCTGGAGTAGTTCTAGTTTCTACGAGCAGTACTTC. It translates to CAWSSSSFYEQYF. The variable domain in full, completed from reference TRBV30 and TRBJ2-7, reads SQTIHQWPATLVQPVGSPLSLECTVEGTSNPNLYWYRQAAGRGLQLLFYSVGIGQISSEVPQNLSASRPQDRQFILSSKKLLLSDSGFYLCAWSSSSFYEQYFGPGTRLTVT.